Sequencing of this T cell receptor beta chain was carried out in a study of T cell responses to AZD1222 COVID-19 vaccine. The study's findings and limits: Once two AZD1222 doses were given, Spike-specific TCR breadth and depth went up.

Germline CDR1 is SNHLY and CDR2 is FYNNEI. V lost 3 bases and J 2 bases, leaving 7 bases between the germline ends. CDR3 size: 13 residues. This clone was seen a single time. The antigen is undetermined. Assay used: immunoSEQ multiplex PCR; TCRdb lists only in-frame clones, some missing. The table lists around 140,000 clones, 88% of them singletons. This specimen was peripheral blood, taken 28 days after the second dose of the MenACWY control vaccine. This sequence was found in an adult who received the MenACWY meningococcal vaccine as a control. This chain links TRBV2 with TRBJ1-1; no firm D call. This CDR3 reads CASSDSRNTEAFF. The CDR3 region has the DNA TGTGCCAGCAGTGACTCTAGAAACACTGAAGCTTTCTTT. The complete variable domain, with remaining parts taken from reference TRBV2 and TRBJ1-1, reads EPEVTQTPSHQVTQMGQEVILRCVPISNHLYFYWYRQILGQKVEFLVSFYNNEISEKSEIFDDQFSVERPDGSNFTLKIRSTKLEDSAMYFCASSDSRNTEAFFGQGTRLTVV.